These 4 T cell receptor beta chains were all obtained from the same sample, sequenced in a study of blood T cell repertoires in COVID-19. Sequencing used immunoSEQ multiplex PCR; TCRdb keeps in-frame clones, though not all of them. The table includes over 150,000 clones, about 88% detected once. Sample: peripheral blood. Receptors originate from a man aged 45 to 65 with COVID-19, enrolled during active disease.

This rearrangement joins TRBV2 to TRBJ1-2; 9 nucleotides agree with TRBD1. The CDR3 is 13 residues long. V was pared by 6 bases and J by 6 bases, with 5 bases of the junction left unmatched. Germline V lookup: CDR1 SNHLY, CDR2 FYNNEI. The CDR3, as DNA: TGTGCCAGCAGGGAGACAGGGGGGGATGGCTACACCTTC. This encodes CASRETGGDGYTF. Based on the CDR3 plus reference TRBV2 and TRBJ1-2, the full variable domain is EPEVTQTPSHQVTQMGQEVILRCVPISNHLYFYWYRQILGQKVEFLVSFYNNEISEKSEIFDDQFSVERPDGSNFTLKIRSTKLEDSAMYFCASRETGGDGYTFGSGTRLTVV.

The table lists this clone with a few counts. The chain carries TRBV7-2 and TRBJ2-7; 8 bases are shared with TRBD1. CDR1 and CDR2 from the germline V gene are SGHTA and FQGNSA. V was pared by 5 bases and J by 8 bases, with 5 bases of the junction left unmatched. CDR3 length equals 12 residues. The DNA for the CDR3 is TGTGCCAGCAGCCCCCGGACAGGGCAGCAGTACTTC. This translates into CASSPRTGQQYF.

The chain carries TRBV7-9 and TRBJ1-6; a weak D match, TRBD1 (6 bases). This CDR3 region has 15 residues. Germline CDR1 is SEHNR and CDR2 is FQNEAQ (reference sequence). V was shortened by 5 bases and J by 6 bases, with 14 bases between the two germline ends. The CDR3 spells CASSLGGRGNSPLHF. The CDR3 DNA reads TGTGCCAGCAGCCTCGGGGGGCGCGGTAATTCACCCCTCCACTTT.

This chain connects TRBV7-3 to TRBJ2-1; the match to TRBD1 covers 12 bases. CDR1 is SGHTA, CDR2 FQGTGA, per germline. The CDR3 is 16 amino acids. With 5 bases clipped from V and 6 bases from J, the junction kept 8 bases outside the gene matches. The CDR3 region has the DNA TGTGCCAGCAGCCCCATCCCGGGACAGGGGGCCAATGAGCAGTTCTTC. It encodes CASSPIPGQGANEQFF.